A selection of T cell receptor beta chains follows, all from one sample in a study of blood T cell repertoires in COVID-19. Produced via immunoSEQ multiplex PCR; TCRdb's table is partial and in-frame only. The sample has some 100,000 clones; roughly 86% are singletons. Sequenced material: peripheral blood. These TCRs come from a woman aged 55-69 years with acute or convalescent COVID-19. The CDR3 runs from the conserved cysteine through the conserved F or W. The D gene is left open where the match is weak.

v_gene	j_gene	d_gene	CDR3nt	CDR3aa
TRBV19	TRBJ1-2	.	TGTGCCAGTTCTGACAGACATTACGACAACTATGGCTACACCTTC	CASSDRHYDNYGYTF
TRBV6-5	TRBJ1-6	TRBD1	TGTGCCAGCAGAGAGGACAGGGATCATTCACCCCTCCACTTT	CASREDRDHSPLHF
TRBV5-1	TRBJ2-5	.	TGCGCCAGCAGATCGGGACTGGAGGAGACCCAGTACTTC	CASRSGLEETQYF
TRBV5-1	TRBJ2-7	TRBD2	TGCGCCAGCAGCTTGGCCCGACTAGCGGAGACCTACGAGCAGTACTTC	CASSLARLAETYEQYF
TRBV19	TRBJ1-3	.	TGTGCCAGTAGTACCGGAGGTTCCGGAAACACCATATATTTT	CASSTGGSGNTIYF
TRBV7-3	TRBJ2-3	TRBD2	TGTGCCAGCAGCTTAATGAGCGGGACGGCAGATACGCAGTATTTT	CASSLMSGTADTQYF
TRBV10-3	TRBJ2-1	.	TGTGCCCTCCCTGCGGGACCCACAGAATACAATGAGCAGTTCTTC	CALPAGPTEYNEQFF
TRBV28	TRBJ1-1	TRBD1	TGTGCCAGCAGGCTCGACAGGGCGAACACTGAAGCTTTCTTT	CASRLDRANTEAFF
TRBV18	TRBJ2-3	.	TGTGCCAGCTCACCCCGGCAGGGCATCCGGGCAGATACGCAGTATTTT	CASSPRQGIRADTQYF
TRBV9	TRBJ1-1	.	TGTGCCAGCAGCGCGGACAGCCCGAACACTGAAGCTTTCTTT	CASSADSPNTEAFF
TRBV7-9	TRBJ2-7	.	TGTGCCAGCAGCTCAGGACAGTCCCCCTACGAGCAGTACTTC	CASSSGQSPYEQYF